These T cell receptor beta chains were read from a single sample in a study of cytomegalovirus exposure and HLA in healthy donors. The table came from immunoSEQ multiplex PCR; TCRdb's copy has only in-frame clones and leaves some out. The sample gives 85,000 to 100,000 clones, more than 75% of which show up once; 3.5% to 4% is in the top ten. Sequenced input: PBMCs. Every receptor here comes from a woman in her thirties or forties in good health and CMV-seronegative. Both conserved end residues are part of each CDR3. A D gene is named only where the DNA matches it firmly. A clone size is listed for some rows: how often the clone was seen (once, few, many), or a class if it is expanded.

V gene: TRBV28; clone size: NA; J gene: TRBJ1-5; D gene: NA; CDR3 DNA: TGTGCCAGCTATAACAGGGCTGGTCAGCCCCAGCATTTT; CDR3 protein: CASYNRAGQPQHF
V gene: TRBV5-6; clone size: NA; J gene: TRBJ1-5; D gene: NA; CDR3 DNA: TGTGCCAGCAGCTTGCAGCGCGGTGGACAGCCCCAGCATTTT; CDR3 protein: CASSLQRGGQPQHF
V gene: TRBV14; clone size: NA; J gene: TRBJ1-4; D gene: NA; CDR3 DNA: TGTGCCAGCAGCCAAGCAGACTATAATGAAAAACTGTTTTTT; CDR3 protein: CASSQADYNEKLFF
V gene: TRBV11-3; clone size: once; J gene: TRBJ2-7; D gene: NA; CDR3 DNA: TGTGCCAGCAGCGACCGCACCAGGTCCCTCTACGAGCAGTACTTC; CDR3 protein: CASSDRTRSLYEQYF
V gene: TRBV5-1; clone size: many; J gene: TRBJ1-1; D gene: NA; CDR3 DNA: TGCGCCAGCAGCATTCAGGGGACTGAAGCTTTCTTT; CDR3 protein: CASSIQGTEAFF
V gene: TRBV9; clone size: NA; J gene: TRBJ1-2; D gene: TRBD1; CDR3 DNA: TGTGCCAGCAGCGTCGCCGGGACAGCTGGCTACACCTTC; CDR3 protein: CASSVAGTAGYTF
V gene: TRBV18; clone size: once; J gene: TRBJ1-6; D gene: NA; CDR3 DNA: TGTGCCAGCTCACCCCAGGGCGAGAATTCACCCCTCCACTTT; CDR3 protein: CASSPQGENSPLHF
V gene: TRBV2; clone size: NA; J gene: TRBJ1-2; D gene: NA; CDR3 DNA: TGTGCCAGCAGTGAGCGACAGAATGTGGGCTACACCTTC; CDR3 protein: CASSERQNVGYTF
V gene: TRBV15; clone size: NA; J gene: TRBJ2-1; D gene: TRBD1; CDR3 DNA: TGTGCCACCAGCCGGGACAGGGCCTACAATGAGCAGTTCTTC; CDR3 protein: CATSRDRAYNEQFF
V gene: TRBV6-5; clone size: NA; J gene: TRBJ1-3; D gene: NA; CDR3 DNA: TGTGCCAGCAGTTACGGCGGTGACTCTGGAAACACCATATATTTT; CDR3 protein: CASSYGGDSGNTIYF
V gene: TRBV6-6; clone size: few; J gene: TRBJ1-1; D gene: NA; CDR3 DNA: TGTGCCAGCAGTAGGGAGGGCAGGAACACTGAAGCTTTCTTT; CDR3 protein: CASSREGRNTEAFF
V gene: TRBV9; clone size: few; J gene: TRBJ1-4; D gene: TRBD1; CDR3 DNA: TGTGCCAGCAGCCCCCGACAGGGGGTGGCAGAAAAACTGTTTTTT; CDR3 protein: CASSPRQGVAEKLFF